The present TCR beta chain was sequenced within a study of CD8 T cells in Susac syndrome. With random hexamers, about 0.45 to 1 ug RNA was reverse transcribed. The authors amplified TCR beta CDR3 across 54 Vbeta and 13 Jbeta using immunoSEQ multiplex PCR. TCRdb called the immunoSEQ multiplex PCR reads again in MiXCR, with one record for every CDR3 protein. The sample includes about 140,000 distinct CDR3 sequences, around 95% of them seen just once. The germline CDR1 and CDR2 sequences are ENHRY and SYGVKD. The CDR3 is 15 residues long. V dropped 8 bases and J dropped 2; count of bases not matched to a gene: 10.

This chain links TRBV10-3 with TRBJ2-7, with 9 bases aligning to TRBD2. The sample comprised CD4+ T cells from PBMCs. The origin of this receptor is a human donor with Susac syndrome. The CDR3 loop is CAIASGTTRAYEQYF. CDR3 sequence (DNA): TGTGCCATCGCTAGCGGGACAACCCGTGCCTACGAGCAGTACTTC.